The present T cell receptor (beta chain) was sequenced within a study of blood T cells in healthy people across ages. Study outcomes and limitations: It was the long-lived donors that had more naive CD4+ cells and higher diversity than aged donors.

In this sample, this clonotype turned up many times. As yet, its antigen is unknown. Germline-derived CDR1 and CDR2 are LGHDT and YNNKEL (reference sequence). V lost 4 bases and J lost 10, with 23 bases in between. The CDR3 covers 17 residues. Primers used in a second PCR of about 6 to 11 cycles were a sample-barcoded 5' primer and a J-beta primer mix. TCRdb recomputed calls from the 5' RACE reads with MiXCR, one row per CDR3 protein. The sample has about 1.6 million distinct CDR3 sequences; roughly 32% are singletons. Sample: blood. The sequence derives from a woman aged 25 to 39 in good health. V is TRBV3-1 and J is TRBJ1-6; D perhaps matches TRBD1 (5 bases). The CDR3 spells CASSRPPRQGKISPLHF. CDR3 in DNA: TGTGCCAGCAGCCGCCCCCCTCGGCAGGGCAAGATCTCACCCCTCCACTTT.